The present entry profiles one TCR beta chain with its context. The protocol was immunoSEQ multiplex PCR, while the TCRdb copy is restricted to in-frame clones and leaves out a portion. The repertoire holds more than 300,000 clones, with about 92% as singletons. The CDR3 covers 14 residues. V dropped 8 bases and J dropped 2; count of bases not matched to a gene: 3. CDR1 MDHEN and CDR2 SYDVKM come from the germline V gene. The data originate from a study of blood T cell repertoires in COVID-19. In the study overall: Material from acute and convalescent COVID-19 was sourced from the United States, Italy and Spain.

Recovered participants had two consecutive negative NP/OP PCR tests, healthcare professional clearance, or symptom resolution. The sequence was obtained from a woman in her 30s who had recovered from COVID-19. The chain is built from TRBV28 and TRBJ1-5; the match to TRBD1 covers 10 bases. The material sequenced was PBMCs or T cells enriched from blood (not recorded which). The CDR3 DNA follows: TGTGCCAGCGAGACAGGGGGCGGCAATCAGCCCCAGCATTTT. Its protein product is CASETGGGNQPQHF.